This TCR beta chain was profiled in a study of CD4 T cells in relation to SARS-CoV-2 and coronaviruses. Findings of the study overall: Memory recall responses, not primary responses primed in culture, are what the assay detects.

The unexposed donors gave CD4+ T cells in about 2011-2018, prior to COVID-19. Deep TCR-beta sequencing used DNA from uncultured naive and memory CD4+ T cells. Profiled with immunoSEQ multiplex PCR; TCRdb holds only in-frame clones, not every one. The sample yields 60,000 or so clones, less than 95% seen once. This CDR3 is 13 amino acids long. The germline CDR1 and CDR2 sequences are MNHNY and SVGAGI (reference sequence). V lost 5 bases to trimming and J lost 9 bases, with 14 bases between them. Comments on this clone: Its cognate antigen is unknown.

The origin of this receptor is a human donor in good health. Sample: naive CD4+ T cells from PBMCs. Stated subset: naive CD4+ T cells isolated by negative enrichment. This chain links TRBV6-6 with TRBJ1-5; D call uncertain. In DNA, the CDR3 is TGTGCCAGCAGTCGGACGGCCAAGGGGCCCCAGCATTTT. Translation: CASSRTAKGPQHF.